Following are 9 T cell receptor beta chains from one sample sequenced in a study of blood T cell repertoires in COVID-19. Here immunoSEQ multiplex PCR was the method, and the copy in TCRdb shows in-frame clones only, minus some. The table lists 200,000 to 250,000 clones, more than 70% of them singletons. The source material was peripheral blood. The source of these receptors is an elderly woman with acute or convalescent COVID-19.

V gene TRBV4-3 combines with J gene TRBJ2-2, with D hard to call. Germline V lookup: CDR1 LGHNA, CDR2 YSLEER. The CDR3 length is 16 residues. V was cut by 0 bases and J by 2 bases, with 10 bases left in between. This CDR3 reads CASSQDPGGNTGELFF. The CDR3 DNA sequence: TGCGCCAGCAGCCAAGATCCAGGTGGTAACACCGGGGAGCTGTTTTTT.

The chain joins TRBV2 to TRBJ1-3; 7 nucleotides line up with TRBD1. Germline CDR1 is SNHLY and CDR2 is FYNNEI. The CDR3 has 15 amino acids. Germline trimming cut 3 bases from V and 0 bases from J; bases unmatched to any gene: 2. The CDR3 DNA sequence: TGTGCCAGCAGTGAGTGGACAGGCTCTGGAAACACCATATATTTT. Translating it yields CASSEWTGSGNTIYF. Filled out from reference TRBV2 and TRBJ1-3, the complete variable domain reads EPEVTQTPSHQVTQMGQEVILRCVPISNHLYFYWYRQILGQKVEFLVSFYNNEISEKSEIFDDQFSVERPDGSNFTLKIRSTKLEDSAMYFCASSEWTGSGNTIYFGEGSWLTVV.

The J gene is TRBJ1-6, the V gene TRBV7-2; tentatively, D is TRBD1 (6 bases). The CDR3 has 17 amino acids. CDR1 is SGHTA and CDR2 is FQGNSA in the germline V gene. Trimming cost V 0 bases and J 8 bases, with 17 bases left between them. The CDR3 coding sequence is TGTGCCAGCAGCTTAGCAATGATAACAGGGAGGGATTCACCCCTCCACTTT. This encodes CASSLAMITGRDSPLHF.

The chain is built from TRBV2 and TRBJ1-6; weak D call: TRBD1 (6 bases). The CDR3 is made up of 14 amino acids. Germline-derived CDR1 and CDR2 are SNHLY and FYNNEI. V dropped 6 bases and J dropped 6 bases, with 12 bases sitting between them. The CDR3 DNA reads TGTGCCAGCAGCCTCAGGGACATTAATTCACCCCTCCACTTT. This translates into CASSLRDINSPLHF.

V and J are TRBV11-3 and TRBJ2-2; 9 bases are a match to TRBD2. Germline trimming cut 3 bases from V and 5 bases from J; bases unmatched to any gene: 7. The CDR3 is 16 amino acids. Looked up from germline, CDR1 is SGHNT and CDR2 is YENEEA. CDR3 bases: TGTGCCAGCAGCTTCAGCGGGGGGCTAAGGACCGGGGAGCTGTTTTTT. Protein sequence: CASSFSGGLRTGELFF. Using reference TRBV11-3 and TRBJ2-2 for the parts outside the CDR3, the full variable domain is EAGVVQSPRYKIIEKKQPVAFWCNPISGHNTLYWYLQNLGQGPELLIRYENEEAVDDSQLPKDRFSAERLKGVDSTLKIQPAELGDSAVYLCASSFSGGLRTGELFFGEGSRLTVL.

The CDR3 DNA reads as TGTGCCAGCAGCCAAGAGAAACCGGGACTAGCGGCGTTCTCCTACGAGCAGTACTTC. This gives the protein CASSQEKPGLAAFSYEQYF. The V gene is TRBV3-1 (or the pseudogene TRBV3-2), the J gene TRBJ2-7; 11 nucleotides match TRBD2. The germline CDR1 and CDR2 sequences are LGHDT and YNNKEL (reference sequence). J was trimmed by 0 bases and V by 0 bases; bases with no gene match: 10. The CDR3 contains 19 residues.

This chain's CDR3 is CASSLDSQGARGYTF. The CDR3 DNA sequence: TGTGCCAGCAGCTTAGATTCCCAGGGGGCGCGCGGCTACACCTTC. The rearrangement uses TRBV11-3 and TRBJ1-2, with 8 bases aligning to TRBD1. Germline CDR1 and CDR2: SGHNT and YENEEA. CDR3 length: 15 amino acids. J was trimmed by 8 bases and V by 0 bases; bases with no gene match: 8.

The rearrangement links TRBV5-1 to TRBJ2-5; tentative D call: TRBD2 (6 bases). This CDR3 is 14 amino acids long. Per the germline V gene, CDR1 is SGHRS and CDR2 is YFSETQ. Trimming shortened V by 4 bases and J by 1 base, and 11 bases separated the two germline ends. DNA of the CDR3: TGCGCCAGCAGCCGGGGGACGAGCCAAGAGACCCAGTACTTC. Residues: CASSRGTSQETQYF.

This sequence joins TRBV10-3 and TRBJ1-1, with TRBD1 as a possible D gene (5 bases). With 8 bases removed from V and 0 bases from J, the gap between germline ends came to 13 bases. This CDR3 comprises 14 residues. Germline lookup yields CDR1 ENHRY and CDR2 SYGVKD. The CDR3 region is CAIHRGGMNTEAFF. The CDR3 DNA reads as TGTGCCATCCATCGGGGGGGGATGAACACTGAAGCTTTCTTT.